The subject of this entry is one T cell receptor (beta chain). No antigen is known for it. This entry is derived from a study of CD8+CD57+ T cells in acquired aplastic anemia. Overall study context: On average, sorted CD4+ and CD8+ cells gave 3 to 4 ug of DNA.

Individuals selected for sequencing had exhibited CD8+CD57+ cell expansion on flow cytometry. A severe acquired aplastic anemia diagnosis applied to all patients. Germline CDR1 SGDLS, CDR2 YYNGEE. V was shortened by 2 bases and J by 15 bases, with 24 bases between the two germline ends. CDR3 length equals 16 residues. Genomic DNA provided the template from which TCR beta VDJ and CDR3 profiles were obtained. TCRdb re-called the reads with MiXCR, one entry per CDR3 protein. The sample consists of more than 150,000 distinct CDR3 sequences, about 50% of them appearing once. Broader study findings: Controls and patients did not differ significantly in CD8+ Simpson's diversity.

This clonotype originated in a human donor with aplastic anemia. The sequenced sample consisted of sorted CD4+, CD8+, or CD8+CD57+ T cells (not recorded which) from PBMCs. V gene TRBV9 combines with J gene TRBJ1-6; TRBD1 is a possible D gene (5 bases). The DNA of the CDR3 is TGTGCCAGCAGCGTTGGCCACGGGACCGACCCCAGTCTCCTCCACTTT. Translation gives CASSVGHGTDPSLLHF.